The present T cell receptor beta chain was sequenced within a study of T-cell memory formation after mild COVID-19. This CDR3 comprises 14 residues. The V gene's germline CDR1 is KGHSH and CDR2 LQKENI. Trimming left V 3 bases short and J 0 bases short, with 9 bases between. 5'RACE with constant-segment primers built TCRalpha and TCRbeta cDNA libraries with UMIs. Using its own MiXCR run on the 5' RACE reads, TCRdb lists one record per CDR3 protein. Of around 530,000 distinct CDR3 sequences in the sample, 20% to 25% are singletons; the top ten hold around 7.7%. There are a few counts of this clonotype. The TCR comes from an adult woman who had mild COVID-19 (a few samples of this study predate the infection). Cell type and time point are not known. The sequenced sample was PBMCs or a T cell subset sorted from them (not recorded which). The chain carries TRBV18 and TRBJ2-7; TRBD2 is a possible D gene (5 bases). The CDR3 nucleotides read TGTGCCAGCTCACCCTCGGGAAACTCCTACGAGCAGTACTTC. Protein: CASSPSGNSYEQYF.